This T cell receptor beta chain came from a study of blood T cell repertoires in COVID-19. Overall study context: Sites in the United States, Italy and Spain provided acute and convalescent COVID-19 samples.

Seattle-derived patients entered the study during active infection and were followed longitudinally. The CDR3 loop spans 15 amino acids. Germline V gene lookup returns CDR1 MNHEY and CDR2 SVGEGT. V shed 0 bases, J shed 11 bases, and the junction held 5 bases outside the gene matches. Some clones are missing from TCRdb's copy, which holds only in-frame ones; the method was immunoSEQ multiplex PCR. Altogether over 150,000 clones are present, roughly 80% being singletons, with the ten largest covering about 12%. Input material: peripheral blood. V usage is TRBV6-2 or TRBV6-3 and J usage is TRBJ1-6; TRBD1 matches at 9 bases. The receptor's source is a woman over 75 with COVID-19, enrolled during active disease. The DNA of the CDR3 is TGTGCCAGCAGTTACTCGGGGACAGGGCACCCACCCCTCCACTTT. It is translated as CASSYSGTGHPPLHF.